Shown below are 17 T cell receptor beta chains from a single sample sequenced in a study of control samples from healthy donors and cancer patients. Libraries were prepared by immunoSEQ multiplex PCR; TCRdb keeps only in-frame clonotypes and omits some of them. The sample lists under 150,000 clones; 70% to 90% were seen once. The sequencing sample was made of blood. The receptors were gathered from a woman aged 25 to 45 in good health.

The chain has TRBV7-2 and TRBJ2-7; D is possibly TRBD1 (6 bases). V was shortened by 2 bases and J by 3 bases, with 17 bases between the two germline ends. The CDR3 totals 16 residues. Germline assignment: CDR1 SGHTA and CDR2 FQGNSA. CDR3 in DNA: TGTGCCAGCAGCTTAACTGGCCAGGGGATAGGCTACGAGCAGTACTTC. Translating it yields CASSLTGQGIGYEQYF.

The V call is TRBV5-6, the J call TRBJ1-2; D is undetermined. The germline V gene encodes CDR1 SGHDT and CDR2 YYEEEE. This CDR3 has 14 amino acids. V gave up 0 bases and J gave up 9 bases, with 15 bases separating them. The CDR3 DNA is TGTGCCAGCAGCTTGGATCCGGGGAGGAAGAGCTACACCTTC. Amino acid sequence: CASSLDPGRKSYTF.

The rearrangement joins TRBV20-1 to TRBJ1-1; no definite D call. CDR1 is DFQATT and CDR2 is SNEGSKA in the germline V gene (reference sequence). Deletions cut 3 bases from V and 1 base from J, with 9 bases between. This CDR3 has 13 amino acids. The CDR3 region is CSASRPANTEAFF. The CDR3, as DNA: TGCAGTGCTAGTAGGCCCGCGAACACTGAAGCTTTCTTT.

This chain connects TRBV3-1 (or the pseudogene TRBV3-2) to TRBJ1-1, with D unresolved. The CDR3 is 12 amino acids. V lost 6 bases, J lost 9 bases, and 14 bases lay in between. Per germline, CDR1 LGHDT and CDR2 YNNKEL (reference sequence). The CDR3 reads CASSQRLGQAFF. As DNA, the CDR3 is TGTGCCAGCAGTCAACGGTTAGGGCAAGCTTTCTTT.

The rearrangement links TRBV27 to TRBJ1-5; D gene ambiguous. V was pared by 5 bases and J by 0 bases, with 11 bases between. Germline V gives CDR1 MNHEY, CDR2 SMNVEV (reference sequence). The CDR3 runs 15 residues. The CDR3 region has the DNA TGTGCCAGCAGTCCCTATGGGGATAGCAATCAGCCCCAGCATTTT. This gives the protein CASSPYGDSNQPQHF.

The chain carries TRBV30 and TRBJ1-1; unclear D gene. V was shortened by 0 bases and J by 1 base, with 6 bases between the two germline ends. The CDR3 has 13 residues. Germline V CDR1 and CDR2: GTSNPN, SVGIG (reference sequence). The CDR3 sequence: CAWSVVWNTEAFF. In DNA form, the CDR3 reads TGTGCCTGGAGTGTGGTCTGGAACACTGAAGCTTTCTTT.

The CDR3 here is CASSLVISGELFF. In DNA, the CDR3 is TGTGCCAGCAGCTTGGTAATATCCGGGGAGCTGTTTTTT. V is TRBV5-6 and J is TRBJ2-2; D remains unclear. Germline V lookup: CDR1 SGHDT, CDR2 YYEEEE. Trimming pared 0 bases from V and 6 bases from J, leaving 6 bases between. This CDR3 has 13 amino acids. Based on the CDR3 plus reference TRBV5-6 and TRBJ2-2, the full variable domain is DAGVTQSPTHLIKTRGQQVTLRCSPKSGHDTVSWYQQALGQGPQFIFQYYEEEERQRGNFPDRFSGHQFPNYSSELNVNALLLGDSALYLCASSLVISGELFFGEGSRLTVL.

This chain uses TRBV6-1 with TRBJ1-3; 7 bases agree with TRBD1. Germline lookup yields CDR1 MNHNS and CDR2 SASEGT. There are 16 residues in the CDR3. V gave up 4 bases and J gave up 8 bases; unmatched junction bases: 14. Here the CDR3 DNA reads TGTGCCAGCAGTGTCGGGGCAGGGGGGTCAGCGGACACCATATATTTT. This translates into CASSVGAGGSADTIYF.

V gene TRBV9 combines with J gene TRBJ2-7, with D perhaps matching TRBD2 (6 bases). This CDR3 is 14 amino acids long. V gave up 3 bases and J gave up 7 bases, with 17 bases separating them. Germline assignment: CDR1 SGDLS and CDR2 YYNGEE. CDR3 coding DNA: TGTGCCAGCAGCGCCGGGACTCATCCTCGGGAGCAGTACTTC. This encodes CASSAGTHPREQYF.

The chain uses TRBV11-2 and TRBJ2-1; 11 nucleotides align to TRBD2. The germline V gene encodes CDR1 SGHAT and CDR2 FQNNGV. The CDR3 extends over 15 amino acids. Unmatched junction bases numbered 3, after V lost 0 bases and J lost 8 bases. CDR3 in DNA: TGTGCCAGCAGCTTAGATCTAGCGGGAGGCGATGAGCAGTTCTTC. Translating gives CASSLDLAGGDEQFF. Variable domain in full (rest from reference TRBV11-2 and TRBJ2-1): EAGVAQSPRYKIIEKRQSVAFWCNPISGHATLYWYQQILGQGPKLLIQFQNNGVVDDSQLPKDRFSAERLKGVDSTLKIQPAKLEDSAVYLCASSLDLAGGDEQFFGPGTRLTVL.

The chain is built from TRBV5-1 and TRBJ2-5; 7 nucleotides align to TRBD1. Losses at the gene ends were 4 bases for V and 5 bases for J; bases not matched to a gene: 14. Germline-derived CDR1 and CDR2 are SGHRS and YFSETQ. The CDR3 runs 16 residues. The CDR3 nucleotides are TGCGCCAGCAGCATTGGACAGGCCCGATCAGGGGAGACCCAGTACTTC. Translating gives CASSIGQARSGETQYF.

The chain combines TRBV18 with TRBJ1-5; 7 bases match TRBD1. Germline V gene sequence: CDR1 KGHSH, CDR2 LQKENI. The V gene end was trimmed by 0 bases and the J gene end by 6 bases; junction bases not matched to a gene: 5. The CDR3 extends over 15 amino acids. The CDR3 loop is CASSPPSRGSQPQHF. CDR3 DNA sequence: TGTGCCAGCTCACCACCGAGCAGGGGGAGTCAGCCCCAGCATTTT.

The chain combines TRBV10-3 with TRBJ2-5; 11 bases fit TRBD1. This CDR3 spans 15 amino acids. In germline, CDR1 is ENHRY, CDR2 SYGVKD. V lost 4 bases, J lost 3 bases, and 4 bases stayed unmatched. In nucleotides, the CDR3 is TGTGCCATCAGTGTTGGACAGGGGGCGAAAGAGACCCAGTACTTC. As protein: CAISVGQGAKETQYF.

This chain links TRBV9 with TRBJ1-1, with D tentatively TRBD1 (6 bases). The V gene lost 3 bases and the J gene lost 10 bases, with 16 bases spanning the gap. Germline CDR1 reads SGDLS; CDR2 reads YYNGEE. The length of the CDR3 is 13 residues. CDR3 sequence: CASSGYRAWGAFF. CDR3 DNA: TGTGCCAGCAGCGGGTACAGGGCTTGGGGAGCTTTCTTT.

This chain connects TRBV18 to TRBJ1-4; D is unresolved. The V end lost 1 base, the J end lost 7 bases, and 13 bases lay between the germline ends. The V gene's germline CDR1 is KGHSH and CDR2 LQKENI. The length of the CDR3 is 15 residues. CDR3 sequence (DNA): TGTGCCAGCTCACCACGCATGGGAGAGGGTGAAAAACTGTTTTTT. Protein product: CASSPRMGEGEKLFF.

The CDR3 sequence is CASSLWRGGGSPNEQFF. In DNA, the CDR3 is TGTGCCAGCAGCTTATGGCGTGGGGGGGGCTCGCCCAATGAGCAGTTCTTC. The V call is TRBV11-2, the J call TRBJ2-1, with a possible D match to TRBD2 (7 bases). The CDR3 totals 17 residues. Germline V gene data show CDR1 as SGHAT and CDR2 as FQNNGV. The V end was cut by 2 bases, the J end by 6 bases, with 20 bases between.

The chain has TRBV27 and TRBJ2-7; perhaps TRBD1 as D (5 bases). Germline V lookup: CDR1 MNHEY, CDR2 SMNVEV (reference sequence). This CDR3 contains 15 residues. Trimming cost V 6 bases and J 2 bases, with 17 bases left between them. CDR3 sequence: CASSLEALGAYEQYF. CDR3 nucleotides: TGTGCCAGCAGCCTTGAGGCCCTAGGGGCCTACGAGCAGTACTTC.